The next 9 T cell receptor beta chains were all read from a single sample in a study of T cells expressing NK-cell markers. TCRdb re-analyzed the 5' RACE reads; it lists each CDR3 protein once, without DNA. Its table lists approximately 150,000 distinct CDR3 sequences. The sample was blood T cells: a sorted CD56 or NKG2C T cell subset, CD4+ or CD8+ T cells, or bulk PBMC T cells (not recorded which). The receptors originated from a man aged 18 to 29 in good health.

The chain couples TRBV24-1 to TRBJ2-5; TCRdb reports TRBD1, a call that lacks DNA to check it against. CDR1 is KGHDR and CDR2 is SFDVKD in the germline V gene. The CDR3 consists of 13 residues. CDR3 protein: CATSSGLRETQYF.

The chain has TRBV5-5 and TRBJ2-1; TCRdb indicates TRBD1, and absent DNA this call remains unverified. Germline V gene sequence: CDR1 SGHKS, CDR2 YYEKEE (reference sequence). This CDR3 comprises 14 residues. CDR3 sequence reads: CASSRTGLDNEQFF.

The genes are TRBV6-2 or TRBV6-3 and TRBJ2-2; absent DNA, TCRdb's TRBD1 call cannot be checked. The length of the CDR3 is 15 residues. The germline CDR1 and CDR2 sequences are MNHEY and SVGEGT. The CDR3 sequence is CASSYRTGSTGELFF.

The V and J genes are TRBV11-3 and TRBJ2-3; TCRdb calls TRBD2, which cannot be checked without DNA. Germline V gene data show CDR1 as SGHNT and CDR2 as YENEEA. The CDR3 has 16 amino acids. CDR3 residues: CASSLRRAGPGDTQYF.

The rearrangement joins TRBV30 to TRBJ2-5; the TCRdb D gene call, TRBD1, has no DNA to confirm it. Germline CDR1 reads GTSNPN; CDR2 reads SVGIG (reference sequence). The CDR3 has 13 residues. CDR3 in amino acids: CAWRPLGGETQYF.

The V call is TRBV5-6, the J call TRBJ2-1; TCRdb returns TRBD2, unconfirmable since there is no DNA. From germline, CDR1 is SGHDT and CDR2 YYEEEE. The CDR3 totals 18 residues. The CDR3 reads CASSFSRLAGGYYNEQFF.

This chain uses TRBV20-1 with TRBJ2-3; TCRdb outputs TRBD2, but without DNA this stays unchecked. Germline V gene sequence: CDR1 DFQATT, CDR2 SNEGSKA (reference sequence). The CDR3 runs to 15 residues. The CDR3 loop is CSARIPAEAEDTQYF.

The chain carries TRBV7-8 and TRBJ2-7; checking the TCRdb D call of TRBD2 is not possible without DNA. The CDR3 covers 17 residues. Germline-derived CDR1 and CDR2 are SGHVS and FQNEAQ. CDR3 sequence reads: CASSLAQGPGGVYEQYF.

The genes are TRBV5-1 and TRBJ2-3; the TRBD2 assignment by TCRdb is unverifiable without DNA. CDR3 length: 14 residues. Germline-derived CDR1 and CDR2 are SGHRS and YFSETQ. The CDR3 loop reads CASSRTSSTDTQYF.